This T cell receptor (beta chain) was captured in a study of blood T cells in healthy people across ages. A second about 7 to 12 cycle PCR used barcoded and J-beta primers. TCRdb called the 5' RACE reads again in MiXCR, with one record for every CDR3 protein. The data show under 2 million distinct CDR3 sequences, with around 35% seen just once and approximately 10% held by the top ten. CDR3 length: 13 residues. Germline CDR1 reads SEHNR; CDR2 reads FQNEAQ (reference sequence). Trimming left V 2 bases short and J 6 bases short, with 9 bases between. The chain combines TRBV7-9 with TRBJ2-3, with D uncertain. This clonotype originated in a woman aged 30 to 39 in good health. The sequenced sample consisted of blood. CDR3 protein: CASSLYSQDTQYF. As DNA, the CDR3 is TGTGCCAGCAGCTTATACTCCCAGGATACGCAGTATTTT.